The 7 T cell receptor beta chains presented below share a single source sample, sequenced in a study of chemoradiotherapy in HPV16-positive cancers. Assay used: immunoSEQ multiplex PCR; TCRdb lists only in-frame clones, some missing. The table has 12,000 or so clones, around four fifths seen once. Sampling was carried out from a patient who underwent chemoradiotherapy. The receptors originated from a human donor with HPV-associated anogenital cancer.

The rearrangement links TRBV6-1 to TRBJ1-5; D is undetermined. This CDR3 spans 16 amino acids. Trimming removed 4 bases from V and 1 base from J, with 14 bases in between. Germline V gene lookup returns CDR1 MNHNS and CDR2 SASEGT. The CDR3 DNA follows: TGTGCCAGCAGTGCGATAATTCACGGGAGCAATCAGCCCCAGCATTTT. This sequence encodes CASSAIIHGSNQPQHF.

About this clone itself: The sample has other DNA sequences that encode this CDR3 too. CDR3 nucleotides: TGTGCCAGCAGCCGCGGACAAACCTACGAGCAGTACTTC. Protein product: CASSRGQTYEQYF. The chain joins TRBV7-8 to TRBJ2-7, with a tentative D call TRBD1 (5 bases). In germline, CDR1 is SGHVS, CDR2 FQNEAQ. The CDR3 loop spans 13 amino acids. The V and J ends lost 5 bases and 2 bases respectively, with 10 bases between them.

This chain links TRBV5-4 with TRBJ2-1; the D is unclear. Looked up from germline, CDR1 is SGHNT and CDR2 is YYREEE (reference sequence). The CDR3 is made up of 15 amino acids. V was cut by 0 bases and J by 4 bases, with 11 bases left in between. The DNA for the CDR3 is TGTGCCAGCAGCTTGGTTCTATTGTCGTACAATGAGCAGTTCTTC. This codes for CASSLVLLSYNEQFF.

The gene calls are TRBV10-3 and TRBJ1-3; D perhaps matches TRBD1 (6 bases). Germline CDR1 and CDR2: ENHRY and SYGVKD. The CDR3 loop spans 15 amino acids. Trimming stripped 4 bases from V and 4 bases from J, with 14 bases between. The CDR3 is CAISAPQGGGNTIYF. Written as DNA, the CDR3 is TGTGCCATCAGTGCCCCACAGGGAGGGGGAAACACCATATATTTT.

This clone was counted a few times. In DNA, the CDR3 is TGCAGTGCCCTAGAGGACGCTTTCTTT. The encoded protein is CSALEDAFF. The chain is built from TRBV20-1 and TRBJ1-1, with no clear D. There are 9 residues in the CDR3. Looked up from germline, CDR1 is DFQATT and CDR2 is SNEGSKA (reference sequence). Trimming took off 6 bases at V and 11 bases at J, with 10 bases between the two ends.

The chain carries TRBV29-1 and TRBJ1-5; D may be TRBD1 (6 bases). V shed 8 bases and J shed 6 bases, with 17 bases lying between them. From germline, CDR1 is SQVTM and CDR2 ANQGSEA. The CDR3 has 13 amino acids. CDR3 nucleotides: TGCAGCACAGCCCAGGGGTCGGGTCAGCCCCAGCATTTT. It codes for CSTAQGSGQPQHF.

This clone was seen a handful of times. The gene calls are TRBV10-3 and TRBJ1-2; no clear D. CDR1 is ENHRY and CDR2 is SYGVKD in the germline V gene. The V gene lost 4 bases and the J gene lost 3 bases, with 3 bases spanning the gap. This CDR3 region has 11 residues. The CDR3 region is CAISVDYGYTF. DNA for the CDR3: TGTGCCATCAGTGTGGACTATGGCTACACCTTC.